Below are 21 T cell receptor beta chains sequenced from a single sample in a study of blood T cells in healthy people across ages. PCR was performed a second time for roughly 7 to 12 cycles using a sample-barcoded 5' primer and a J-beta primer mix. TCRdb re-derived calls from the 5' RACE reads in MiXCR, one entry per CDR3 protein. The sample has approximately 730,000 distinct CDR3 sequences, roughly two fifths seen once. Material: blood. These receptor sequences come from a woman in her sixties in good health.

Only a few counts were recorded for this clonotype. V is TRBV9 and J is TRBJ2-7, with a tentative D call TRBD2 (6 bases). The DNA end favors TRBJ2-5, so the J call may be wrong. Per germline, CDR1 SGDLS and CDR2 YYNGEE. This CDR3 is built from 13 residues. CDR3 coding DNA: TGTGCCAGCAGCGTTTCCGCGGGGGAGACCCAGTACTTC. Its translation is CASSVSAGETQYF.

Of note for this clonotype: This may arise from a read error, as a much more abundant clone is one base away. The J gene is TRBJ2-7, the V gene TRBV12-3 or TRBV12-4, with D tentatively TRBD1 (5 bases). There are 14 residues in the CDR3. Trimming took 5 bases from V and 5 from J, leaving 16 bases between them. CDR3 loop: CASSVTPGIDEQYF. The CDR3 DNA follows: TGTGCCAGCAGTGTAACCCCAGGGATCGACGAGCAGTACTTC.

This clonotype was detected a few times. This chain connects TRBV21-1 to TRBJ1-5; TRBD1 is taken as the D call from the table, unchecked against the DNA. TRBV21-1 is a listed pseudogene. The CDR3 extends over 18 amino acids. The CDR3 loop is CASSCRDREVNSNQPQHF. The CDR3 DNA is TGTGCCAGCAGCTGCCGGGACAGGGAGGTCAATAGCAATCAGCCCCAGCATTTT.

This clonotype was seen repeatedly, ten times or more. The V and J genes are TRBV29-1 and TRBJ2-5, with 8 nucleotides matching TRBD2. The V gene's germline CDR1 is SQVTM and CDR2 ANQGSEA. Trimming took 6 bases from V and 3 from J; bases not matched to a gene: 6. CDR3 length: 13 residues. The CDR3 sequence is CSVEGLVKETQYF. CDR3 bases: TGCAGCGTAGAGGGACTAGTAAAAGAGACCCAGTACTTC.

This chain uses TRBV6-2 or TRBV6-3 with TRBJ2-3, with 10 bases lining up with TRBD2. Per germline, CDR1 MNHEY and CDR2 SVGEGT. The ends lost 6 bases at V and 3 bases at J; junction bases unmatched: 9. This CDR3 is built from 16 residues. The CDR3 nucleotides are TGTGCCAGCAGCTACACCAGCGGGAGGGCGACAGATACGCAGTATTTT. Its protein is CASSYTSGRATDTQYF.

This sequence joins TRBV7-2 and TRBJ2-5; 8 bases match TRBD1. J lost 7 bases, V lost 3 bases, and 7 bases had no gene match. Germline V lookup: CDR1 SGHTA, CDR2 FQGNSA. CDR3 length: 14 amino acids. In nucleotides, the CDR3 is TGTGCCAGCAGCTTGCCCGGGACAGGTGGGACCCAGTACTTC. Translation: CASSLPGTGGTQYF. Drawing the rest from reference TRBV7-2 and TRBJ2-5, the complete variable domain is GAGVSQSPSNKVTEKGKDVELRCDPISGHTALYWYRQSLGQGLEFLIYFQGNSAPDKSGLPSDRFSAERTGGSVSTLTIQRTQQEDSAVYLCASSLPGTGGTQYFGPGTRLLVL.

The chain uses TRBV7-3 and TRBJ1-2; D gene uncertain. This CDR3 contains 17 residues. The germline V and J ends were trimmed by 2 bases and 5 bases, with 21 bases remaining between them. The germline gives CDR1 SGHTA, CDR2 FQGTGA. Here the CDR3 DNA reads TGTGCCAGCAGCTTAGAAGTTGAGGTCGAACCTCAGTATGGCTACACCTTC. As protein: CASSLEVEVEPQYGYTF.

This chain links TRBV3-1 with TRBJ2-2; D call uncertain. Germline-derived CDR1 and CDR2 are LGHDT and YNNKEL (reference sequence). The CDR3 has 14 amino acids. With 1 base removed from V and 4 bases from J, the gap between germline ends came to 7 bases. The CDR3 loop is CASSQGAATGELFF. In DNA, the CDR3 is TGTGCCAGCAGCCAAGGTGCGGCCACCGGGGAGCTGTTTTTT.

The chain joins TRBV5-1 to TRBJ1-1, with 8 bases fitting TRBD1. In germline, CDR1 is SGHRS, CDR2 YFSETQ. The CDR3 extends over 14 amino acids. V trimming: 4 bases; J trimming: 6 bases; junction bases outside the gene matches: 8. In nucleotides, the CDR3 is TGCGCCAGCAGCGAGGGACAGGAGGGGCCTGAAGCTTTCTTT. Its protein product is CASSEGQEGPEAFF.

This clonotype has only a few counts. The CDR3 DNA follows: TGTGCCAGCTCACCTCTCCCTCGGACAGGGGGAAATGGCTACACCTTC. This sequence encodes CASSPLPRTGGNGYTF. The chain recombines TRBV18 with TRBJ1-2; 10 bases agree with TRBD1. Germline trimming cut 3 bases from V and 6 bases from J; bases unmatched to any gene: 10. The CDR3 totals 16 residues. Per the germline V gene, CDR1 is KGHSH and CDR2 is LQKENI. Complete variable domain (other parts from reference TRBV18 and TRBJ1-2): NAGVMQNPRHLVRRRGQEARLRCSPMKGHSHVYWYRQLPEEGLKFMVYLQKENIIDESGMPKERFSAEFPKEGPSILRIQQVVRGDSAAYFCASSPLPRTGGNGYTFGSGTRLTVV.

The chain carries TRBV7-2 and TRBJ2-1, with 8 bases aligning to TRBD2. Trimming removed 9 bases from V and 8 bases from J; junction bases left unmatched: 12. The germline V gene has CDR1 SGHTA and CDR2 FQGNSA. The CDR3 runs 14 residues. The DNA for the CDR3 is TGTGCCAGTACAGCGGGACTAGAGGTCGATGAGCAGTTCTTC. Its translation is CASTAGLEVDEQFF.

V is TRBV3-1 and J is TRBJ2-1; D perhaps matches TRBD1 (5 bases). This CDR3 region has 16 residues. Germline CDR1 is LGHDT and CDR2 is YNNKEL (reference sequence). V was cut by 1 base and J by 4 bases, with 14 bases left in between. The CDR3 DNA follows: TGTGCCAGCAGCCAAGTTTCCGGACAAAGATACAATGAGCAGTTCTTC. Protein sequence: CASSQVSGQRYNEQFF.

V gene TRBV10-1 combines with J gene TRBJ2-7; TRBD1 matches 12 bases. V lost 7 bases to trimming and J lost 12 bases; unmatched junction nucleotides: 13. The CDR3 is 14 amino acids. CDR1 is WNHNN and CDR2 is SYGVQD in the germline V gene (reference sequence). Here the CDR3 reads CASNPGQGADIPYF. Written as DNA, the CDR3 is TGCGCCAGCAATCCGGGACAGGGGGCTGACATTCCGTACTTC.

This clonotype was seen at least ten times. V and J are TRBV10-3 and TRBJ2-5; 7 positions agree with TRBD2. CDR1 is ENHRY and CDR2 is SYGVKD in the germline V gene. The J segment lost 4 bases and the V segment lost 3 bases, leaving 5 bases of the junction unmatched. This CDR3 has 14 amino acids. The CDR3 DNA follows: TGTGCCATCAGTGATGGTGGGAGGGCAGAGACCCAGTACTTC. This encodes CAISDGGRAETQYF.

The chain joins TRBV18 to TRBJ1-1, with D possibly matching TRBD1 (5 bases). The ends were cut back, 6 bases at V and 5 bases at J, with 25 bases in the middle. Germline V gives CDR1 KGHSH, CDR2 LQKENI. The CDR3 totals 17 residues. This CDR3 is CASSLLSGKGFGTEAFF. The DNA of the CDR3 is TGTGCCAGCTCCCTCCTGTCGGGAAAGGGGTTTGGGACTGAAGCTTTCTTT.

The rearrangement joins TRBV10-3 to TRBJ1-1, with D hard to call. The CDR3 consists of 16 residues. Germline CDR1 ENHRY, CDR2 SYGVKD. V shed 3 bases and J shed 8 bases, with 22 bases lying between them. The CDR3 DNA follows: TGTGCCATCAGTGACAGACGCAGCGGGAGAGGGATCGAAGCTTTCTTT. Protein product: CAISDRRSGRGIEAFF.

This clonotype was seen more than once but under ten times. The rearrangement links TRBV6-5 to TRBJ2-5; no reliable D call. The CDR3 extends over 15 amino acids. Germline V gene data show CDR1 as MNHEY and CDR2 as SVGAGI. Trimming took 5 bases from V and 2 from J, leaving 15 bases between them. The CDR3 DNA reads as TGTGCCAGCAGTGCCCATGTTGCAAGTCAAGAGACCCAGTACTTC. Protein product: CASSAHVASQETQYF.

This clonotype was seen only once. J is TRBJ1-2 and V is TRBV3-1; 8 nucleotides align to TRBD1. V trimming: 1 base; J trimming: 9 bases; junction bases outside the gene matches: 16. The CDR3 extends over 17 amino acids. Germline V gene sequence: CDR1 LGHDT, CDR2 YNNKEL (reference sequence). The CDR3 loop reads CASSQARSGRTGYSYTF. In DNA, the CDR3 is TGTGCCAGCAGCCAAGCAAGATCGGGGAGGACAGGGTACAGCTACACCTTC.

The chain links TRBV2 to TRBJ2-3; TRBD2 aligns across 9 bases. The CDR3 is 16 amino acids. The V and J ends lost 7 bases and 2 bases, in that order; junction bases with no gene match: 10. CDR1 is SNHLY, CDR2 FYNNEI, per germline. CDR3 bases: TGTGCCAGCAATTCCCTAGCGGGGAGTGCCACAGATACGCAGTATTTT. Amino acid sequence: CASNSLAGSATDTQYF.

In regard to this clonotype: A read error may account for a junction end that differs from germline. V and J are TRBV20-1 and TRBJ1-1, with D perhaps TRBD1 (6 bases). This CDR3 spans 16 amino acids. Germline V gene data show CDR1 as DFQATT and CDR2 as SNEGSKA (reference sequence). In nucleotides, the CDR3 is TGCAGTGTTAGAGCCCGGGGGCAGCTCGCTAACACTGAAGCTTTCTTT. Its protein product is CSVRARGQLANTEAFF.

Note on this clonotype: Germline is not matched at one junction end, which may reflect a read error. The gene calls are TRBV6-1 and TRBJ2-5; TRBD2 aligns across 8 bases. The CDR3 runs 16 residues. Germline assignment: CDR1 MNHNS and CDR2 SASEGT. The CDR3 spells CAGSFRSGGMKETQYF. CDR3 nucleotide sequence: TGTGCCGGCAGTTTTAGGAGCGGGGGCATGAAGGAGACCCAGTACTTC.